Reported below is one T cell receptor (beta chain). Its matching antigen is unknown. CDR3 length: 16 amino acids. Trimming took 5 bases from V and 7 from J, leaving 23 bases between them. Germline V gene data show CDR1 as MDHEN and CDR2 as SYDVKM. This sample was included in a study of shared clonotypes between healthy human individuals. TCRdb's table, derived via immunoSEQ multiplex PCR, lists solely in-frame clones and lacks some. Of approximately 1.4 million clones listed, about 98% are singletons. Findings and caveats of the study: The sharing of about 5.3% of naive CD4 clonotypes was seen across a handful of donors. In contrast to clonotypes shared by all four donors, non-shared clonotypes had lower generation probabilities.

What was sequenced was naive CD4+ T cells sorted from blood. Stated subset: CD45RA+ positively selected. The J gene is TRBJ1-2, the V gene TRBV28; possible D gene TRBD1, 5 bases. This sequence originates from a man aged 25-45 years in good health. In DNA form, the CDR3 reads TGTGCCAGCAGTATTACGGGACCTACGGGGTGGGGTGGCTACACCTTC. This gives the protein CASSITGPTGWGGYTF.